A single sample is the source of the 7 T cell receptor beta chains below, sequenced in a study of radiotherapy plus CTLA-4 blockade in lung cancer. TCRdb keeps only in-frame clones here, not all; method: immunoSEQ multiplex PCR. The sample consists of 75,000 to 100,000 clones, around 79% of them appearing once. The specimen was peripheral blood, collected from a patient treated with radiotherapy plus ipilimumab. These receptors all stem from a human donor with non-small cell lung cancer who had a partial response to radiotherapy plus ipilimumab. Some clones in this sample may be carry-over from other donors' samples.

The V gene is TRBV28, the J gene TRBJ1-5; no definite D call. With 4 bases removed from V and 3 bases from J, the gap between germline ends came to 13 bases. The germline V gene encodes CDR1 MDHEN and CDR2 SYDVKM. The CDR3 loop spans 15 amino acids. The CDR3 loop is CASSSSLPINQPQHF. The CDR3 DNA follows: TGTGCCAGCAGTTCCTCACTCCCCATCAATCAGCCCCAGCATTTT.

The chain uses TRBV18 and TRBJ2-5; D is perhaps TRBD1 (5 bases). The CDR3 has 14 residues. Trimming took 1 base from V and 3 from J, leaving 9 bases between them. Looked up from germline, CDR1 is KGHSH and CDR2 is LQKENI. DNA of the CDR3: TGTGCCAGCTCACCACAGTTAGGGGAAGAGACCCAGTACTTC. Translation: CASSPQLGEETQYF. Using reference TRBV18 and TRBJ2-5 for the parts outside the CDR3, the full variable domain is NAGVMQNPRHLVRRRGQEARLRCSPMKGHSHVYWYRQLPEEGLKFMVYLQKENIIDESGMPKERFSAEFPKEGPSILRIQQVVRGDSAAYFCASSPQLGEETQYFGPGTRLLVL.

The chain couples TRBV2 to TRBJ2-1, with a tentative D call TRBD1 (6 bases). This CDR3 has 13 amino acids. V lost 6 bases, J lost 9 bases, and 15 bases lay in between. The germline gives CDR1 SNHLY, CDR2 FYNNEI. CDR3 residues: CASSGRTTGEQFF. For the CDR3, the DNA is TGTGCCAGCAGCGGACGGACGACAGGTGAGCAGTTCTTC.

This clone has only one observation. The V call is TRBV2, the J call TRBJ1-5; no clear D. The CDR3 loop spans 16 amino acids. The V end was cut by 4 bases, the J end by 0 bases, with 13 bases between. Germline CDR1 SNHLY, CDR2 FYNNEI. CDR3 in DNA: TGTGCCAGCAGTGGTACACAGTCCCATAGCAATCAGCCCCAGCATTTT. This sequence encodes CASSGTQSHSNQPQHF.

The V gene is TRBV7-8, the J gene TRBJ2-3; 9 bases agree with TRBD2. The germline CDR1 and CDR2 sequences are SGHVS and FQNEAQ. The J segment lost 3 bases and the V segment lost 4 bases, leaving 5 bases of the junction unmatched. CDR3 length: 15 amino acids. The CDR3 DNA reads TGTGCCAGCAGCTCCGAGGGACTAGCTACAGATACGCAGTATTTT. This encodes CASSSEGLATDTQYF.

The chain joins TRBV7-8 to TRBJ1-5; no firm D call. This CDR3 contains 14 residues. Germline loops: CDR1 SGHVS, CDR2 FQNEAQ. Trimming stripped 4 bases from V and 6 bases from J, with 13 bases between. The CDR3 coding sequence is TGTGCCAGCAGCTCGTTTGGCCGGGTTCAGCCCCAGCATTTT. Amino acid sequence: CASSSFGRVQPQHF.

This rearrangement joins TRBV27 to TRBJ2-4; D perhaps matches TRBD2 (5 bases). The CDR3 totals 13 residues. V dropped 11 bases and J dropped 0 bases, with 11 bases sitting between them. Germline CDR1 is MNHEY and CDR2 is SMNVEV (reference sequence). Here the CDR3 reads CAGWELAKNIQYF. CDR3 sequence (DNA): TGTGCCGGCTGGGAGCTAGCCAAAAACATTCAGTACTTC.